This T cell receptor beta chain appears in the sequencing data of a study of T cells in Graves' hyperthyroidism and ophthalmopathy (dated by TCRdb to between 2019 and 2020). Broadly, across the study: Peripheral blood was sampled at the time of initial diagnosis, prior to any treatment. In roughly six Graves' hyperthyroidism patients, the study also compared T-cell repertoires from thyroid tissue with T-cell repertoires from blood. An independent validation cohort of around 19 hyperthyroidism patients and about 15 patients who later progressed to ophthalmopathy tested prospective prediction of ophthalmopathy. After blood sampling, hyperthyroidism patients were treated with methimazole at a starting dose of 30 mg daily, and ophthalmopathy patients were treated with high-dose intravenous methylprednisolone. The paper describes TCR Vbeta CDR3 sequencing of 140 or so peripheral blood samples, made up of roughly 40 ophthalmopathy patients, 70 to 75 hyperthyroidism patients and some 17 progressor patients. The roughly 90 discovery patients were divided at random into training and test sets in a 7:3 ratio. TCR V-J signatures able to tell the groups apart were searched for in a discovery cohort of 90 to 100 patients, of whom fewer than 45 had Graves' ophthalmopathy and roughly 57 had stable Graves' hyperthyroidism. Summary of the overall study and its limitations: Blood samples also contained most of the expanded thyroid clonotypes (frequency above 0.001), which suggests that blood repertoires may reflect thyroid immune responses. No statistical method was used to fix the sample size in advance, and group allocation was not hidden from the investigators. During validation, the model predicted progression to ophthalmopathy a median of about 6.5 months ahead of onset, with around 71% sensitivity and almost 75% specificity. In cross-validation, a model built on a 13 V-J signature told ophthalmopathy apart from stable hyperthyroidism with less than 90% sensitivity and roughly 82% specificity, and in testing the same model reached 80%/75%.

With respect to this clonotype: Its antigen remains undetermined. The junction differs from germline at one of its ends, possibly a read error.

The CDR3 holds 17 amino acids from the cysteine to the phenylalanine. Here the CDR3 DNA is all that survives: 51 bases in frame from base 1. As encoded in the germline V gene (reference sequence), CDR1 is SSHAT while CDR2 is FNYEAQ. A patient counted as having stable Graves' hyperthyroidism if no progression to ophthalmopathy occurred over 18 months of follow-up. Hyperthyroidism patients were newly diagnosed, had a disease duration of under 2 months, and were aged 18 to 65 years. Patients with uncontrolled infections, other autoimmune diseases, pregnancy or lactation were excluded. Diagnoses were based on clinical symptoms, serum thyroxine and TRAb, thyroid ultrasound and orbital computed tomography. PBMCs were separated from over 9 ml of fresh peripheral blood using Ficoll-Paque density gradient centrifugation. Total RNA was extracted using Trizol reagent, and RNA quality was assessed on an Agilent 2100 Bioanalyzer.

TCR beta CDR3 regions were amplified from RNA transcripts. A first-round RT-PCR of the TCR CDR3 used the HTBI primer set with the Qiagen OneStep RT-PCR kit. The libraries were constructed in a second round of multiplex PCR and then size-selected and purified. Sequencing of the libraries was done on an Illumina HiSeq2000 using paired-end 100 bp reads. Turning to the authors' computational methods: Raw data were processed with SOAPnuke, discarding reads with adapters, uncalled bases, mean Phred below 15, or no exact constant-primer or identifier match. COPE v1.2.5 was used to merge high-quality paired reads, and clonotypes were defined as unique nucleotide sequences. MiTCR v1.1 was used to align clonotypes to the IMGT TRBV, TRBD and TRBJ reference segments. Only V-J combinations with frequency above 0.0001, covering about 99% of repertoires, were analysed. A TCS score was defined as the ratio of F50 (clonal expansion) to E x V (chaos), with BLOSUM62-based TCRdist applied between CDR3 peptides within each V-J. Welch's t-statistics and random forest reduced roughly 540 V-J features to some 14, which were used in a naive Bayes classifier (R e1071). The public reads were run again by TCRdb, first through fastp at Q25 and then through MiXCR, and only productive beta chains were kept. A single entry per CDR3 protein holds the most common genes and DNA from its merged rows. V and J calls and clone size were set by TCRdb, not the authors. This sample holds roughly 700,000 distinct CDR3 sequences; around 15% were observed only once. 10% of the sample is in the top ten clones.

The TCR originated in a woman aged 18-30 years with Graves' hyperthyroidism. What was sequenced was blood. The chain is encoded by TRBV7-7 joined to TRBJ2-5; 10 bases in between match TRBD2. The sequenced DNA: TGTGCTAGCAGCCTAGGTCGAGCGGGAGGGCCCAGAGAGACCCAGTACTTC. This gives the protein CASSLGRAGGPRETQYF.